The clone carrying this T cell receptor beta chain is labeled as medium-sized. Its antigen is as yet unknown. This specimen belongs to a study of circulating tumor DNA in untreated peripheral T-cell lymphoma. Study outcomes and limitations: Tumor-specific clonotypes: identified in 60% to 80% of patients, 86% of baseline tissues.

With V trimmed by 6 bases and J by 8 bases, 7 bases remained unmatched. In germline, CDR1 is MNHGY, CDR2 SAAAGT. The CDR3 has 14 amino acids. Sequencing used immunoSEQ multiplex PCR; TCRdb keeps in-frame clones, though not all of them. The table lists roughly 7,300 clones, around 76% of them singletons. The tumor tissue sample was taken at baseline before any treatment. Sequencing used tumor tissue. This chain joins TRBV6-8 and TRBJ1-4; 9 bases match TRBD1. This TCR was sampled from a human donor with peripheral T-cell lymphoma. The CDR3 DNA reads as TGTGCCAGCAGAACCCGGGACAGGGAGGAAAAACTGTTTTTT. This translates into CASRTRDREEKLFF.